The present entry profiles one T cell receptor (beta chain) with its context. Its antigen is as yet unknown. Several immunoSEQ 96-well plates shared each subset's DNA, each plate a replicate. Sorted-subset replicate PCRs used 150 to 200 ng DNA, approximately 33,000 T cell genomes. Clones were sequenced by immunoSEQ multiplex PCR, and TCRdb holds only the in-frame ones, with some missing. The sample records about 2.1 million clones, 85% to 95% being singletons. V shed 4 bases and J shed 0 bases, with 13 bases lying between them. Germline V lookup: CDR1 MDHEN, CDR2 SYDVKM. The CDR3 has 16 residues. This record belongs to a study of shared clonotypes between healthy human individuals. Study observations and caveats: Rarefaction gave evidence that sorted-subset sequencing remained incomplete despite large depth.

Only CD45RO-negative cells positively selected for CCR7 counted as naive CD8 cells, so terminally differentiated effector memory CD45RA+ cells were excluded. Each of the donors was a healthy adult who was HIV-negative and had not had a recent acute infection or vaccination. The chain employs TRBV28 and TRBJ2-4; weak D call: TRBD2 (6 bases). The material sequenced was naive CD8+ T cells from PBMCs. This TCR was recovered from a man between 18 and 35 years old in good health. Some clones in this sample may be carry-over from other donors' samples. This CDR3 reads CASSSLALLAKNIQYF. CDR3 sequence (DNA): TGTGCCAGCAGTTCACTAGCACTCCTAGCCAAAAACATTCAGTACTTC.